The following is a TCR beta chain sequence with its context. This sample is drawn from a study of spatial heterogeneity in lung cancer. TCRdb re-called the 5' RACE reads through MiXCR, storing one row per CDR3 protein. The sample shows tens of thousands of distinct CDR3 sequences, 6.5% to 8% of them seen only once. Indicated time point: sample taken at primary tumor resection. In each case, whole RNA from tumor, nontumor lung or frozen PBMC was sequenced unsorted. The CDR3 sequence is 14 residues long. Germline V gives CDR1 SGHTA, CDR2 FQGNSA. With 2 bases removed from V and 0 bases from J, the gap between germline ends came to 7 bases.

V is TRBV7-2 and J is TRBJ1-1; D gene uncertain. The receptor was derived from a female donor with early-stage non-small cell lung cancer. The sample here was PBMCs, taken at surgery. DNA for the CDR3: TGTGCCAGCAGCTTAAGGGCAGTGAACACTGAAGCTTTCTTT. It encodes CASSLRAVNTEAFF.